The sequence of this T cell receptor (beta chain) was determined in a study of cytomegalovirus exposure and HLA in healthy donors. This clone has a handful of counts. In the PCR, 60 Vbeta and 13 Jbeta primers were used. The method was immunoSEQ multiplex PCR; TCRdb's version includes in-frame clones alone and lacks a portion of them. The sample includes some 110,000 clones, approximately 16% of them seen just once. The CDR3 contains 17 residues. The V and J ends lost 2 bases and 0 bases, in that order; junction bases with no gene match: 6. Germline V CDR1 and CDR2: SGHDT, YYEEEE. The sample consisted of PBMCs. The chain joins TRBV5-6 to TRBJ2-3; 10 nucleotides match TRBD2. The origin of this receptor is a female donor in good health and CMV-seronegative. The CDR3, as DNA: TGTGCCAGCAGCTTACTAGCGGGACTGTCTAGCACAGATACGCAGTATTTT. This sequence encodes CASSLLAGLSSTDTQYF.